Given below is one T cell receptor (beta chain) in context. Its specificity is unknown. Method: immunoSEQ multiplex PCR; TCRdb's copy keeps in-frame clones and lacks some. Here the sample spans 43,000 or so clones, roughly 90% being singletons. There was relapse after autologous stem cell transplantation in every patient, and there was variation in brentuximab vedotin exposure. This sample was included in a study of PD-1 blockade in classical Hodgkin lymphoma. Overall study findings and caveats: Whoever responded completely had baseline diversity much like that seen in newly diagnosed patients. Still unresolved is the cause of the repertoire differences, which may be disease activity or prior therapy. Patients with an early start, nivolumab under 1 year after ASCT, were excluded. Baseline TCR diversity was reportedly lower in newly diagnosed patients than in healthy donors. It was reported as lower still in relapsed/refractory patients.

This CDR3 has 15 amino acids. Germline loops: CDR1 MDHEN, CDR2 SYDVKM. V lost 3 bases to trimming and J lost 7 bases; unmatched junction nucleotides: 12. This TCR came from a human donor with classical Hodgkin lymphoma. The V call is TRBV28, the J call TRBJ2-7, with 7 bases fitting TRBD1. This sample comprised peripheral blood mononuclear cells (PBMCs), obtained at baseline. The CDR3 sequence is CASSLLQGRVEEQYF. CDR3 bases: TGTGCCAGCAGTTTGTTACAGGGGAGAGTAGAAGAGCAGTACTTC.